This T cell receptor (beta chain) originates from a study of CD8 T cells in ankylosing spondylitis. General observations from the study: The study identified a TCR beta motif of about eight highly homologous variants that appeared characteristic of ankylosing spondylitis blood. In ankylosing spondylitis patients, matched synovial fluid reportedly showed significant enrichment of disease-linked clones.

One entry per CDR3 protein, called by TCRdb with MiXCR from the 5' RACE reads. This sample yields under 850,000 distinct CDR3 sequences, of which around 20% are seen a single time; over 15% belongs to the top ten. Germline V CDR1 and CDR2: SGHRS, YFSETQ. The CDR3 has 18 amino acids. Trimming removed 3 bases at V and 1 base at J, with 22 bases between. Details on this clonotype: What it binds is unknown.

The sample consisted of blood, either unsorted or a sorted T cell fraction (not recorded which). This chain uses TRBV5-1 with TRBJ1-1; maybe TRBD1 (6 bases). This sequence was found in a male donor with ankylosing spondylitis. CDR3 sequence reads: CASSSEGRGRAENTEAFF. As DNA, the CDR3 is TGCGCCAGCAGCTCGGAAGGCAGGGGTAGGGCGGAGAACACTGAAGCTTTCTTT. Full variable domain (outside the CDR3, taken from reference TRBV5-1 and TRBJ1-1): KAGVTQTPRYLIKTRGQQVTLSCSPISGHRSVSWYQQTPGQGLQFLFEYFSETQRNKGNFPGRFSGRQFSNSRSEMNVSTLELGDSALYLCASSSEGRGRAENTEAFFGQGTRLTVV.